This TCR beta chain was identified during a study of blood T cells in healthy people across ages. Study conclusions and caveats: Using unsorted PBMCs precluded a conclusive naive versus antigen-experienced comparison. A strong correlation was found between TCR beta diversity and the percentage of naive T cells.

This clonotype was picked up many times. The antigen remains unidentified. A J-beta primer mix and a sample-barcoded 5' primer were used in a second PCR of roughly 6 to 12 cycles. TCRdb itself ran the 5' RACE reads through MiXCR, one entry per CDR3 protein. Here the sample spans 550,000 to 800,000 distinct CDR3 sequences, roughly 21% being singletons. The CDR3 contains 20 residues. Trimming took off 1 base at V and 0 bases at J, with 22 bases between the two ends. Germline assignment: CDR1 LGHDT and CDR2 YNNKEL (reference sequence). The receptor was derived from a man aged 65-85 years in good health. Sequencing was carried out using blood. This rearrangement joins TRBV3-1 to TRBJ2-4; a possible D gene is TRBD1 (5 bases). The CDR3 bases are TGTGCCAGCAGCCAAGTATCCGCCTTCACAGGCACCTTAGCCAAAAACATTCAGTACTTC. It translates to CASSQVSAFTGTLAKNIQYF.